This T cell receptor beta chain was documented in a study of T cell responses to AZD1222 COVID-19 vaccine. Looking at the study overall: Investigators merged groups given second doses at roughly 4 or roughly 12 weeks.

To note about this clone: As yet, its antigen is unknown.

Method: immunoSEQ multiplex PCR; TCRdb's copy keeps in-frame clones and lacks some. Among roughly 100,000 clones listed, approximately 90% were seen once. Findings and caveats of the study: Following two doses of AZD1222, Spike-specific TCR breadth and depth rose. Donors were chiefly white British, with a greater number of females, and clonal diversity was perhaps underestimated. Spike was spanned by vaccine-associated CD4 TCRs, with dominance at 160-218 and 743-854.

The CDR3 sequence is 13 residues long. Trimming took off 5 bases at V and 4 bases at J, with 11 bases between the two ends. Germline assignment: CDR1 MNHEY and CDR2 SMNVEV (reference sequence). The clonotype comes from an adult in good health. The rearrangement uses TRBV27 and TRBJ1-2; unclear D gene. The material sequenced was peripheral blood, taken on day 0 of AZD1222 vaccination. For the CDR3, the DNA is TGTGCCAGCAGTATCGACCGCCGCTATGGCTACACCTTC. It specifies CASSIDRRYGYTF.